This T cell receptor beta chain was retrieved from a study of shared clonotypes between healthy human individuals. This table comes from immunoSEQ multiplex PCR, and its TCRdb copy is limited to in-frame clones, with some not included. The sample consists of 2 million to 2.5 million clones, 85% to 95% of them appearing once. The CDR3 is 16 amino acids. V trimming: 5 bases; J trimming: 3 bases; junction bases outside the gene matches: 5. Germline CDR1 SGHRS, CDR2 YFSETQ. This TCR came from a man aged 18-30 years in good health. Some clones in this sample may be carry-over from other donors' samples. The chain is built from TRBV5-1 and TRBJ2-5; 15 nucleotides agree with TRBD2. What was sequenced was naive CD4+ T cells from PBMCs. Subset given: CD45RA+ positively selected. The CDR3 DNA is TGCGCCAGCAGTACGGGACTAGCGGGAGGAAAAGAGACCCAGTACTTC. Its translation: CASSTGLAGGKETQYF.